Presented here are 26 T cell receptor beta chains from one specimen sequenced in a study of chemoradiotherapy in HPV16-positive cancers. Some clones are missing from TCRdb's copy, which holds only in-frame ones; the method was immunoSEQ multiplex PCR. The data show about 33,000 clones, about 88% seen once. This material consisted of blood, taken from a patient who underwent chemoradiotherapy. The receptors originated from a human donor with HPV-associated anogenital cancer.

V is TRBV2 and J is TRBJ1-3, with TRBD1 identical over 8 bases. V was pared by 5 bases and J by 1 base, with 4 bases of the junction left unmatched. There are 15 residues in the CDR3. Germline V CDR1 and CDR2: SNHLY, FYNNEI. DNA of the CDR3: TGTGCCAGCAGTCCCCAGGGGGCATCTGGAAACACCATATATTTT. Translated, it gives CASSPQGASGNTIYF.

J is TRBJ1-1 and V is TRBV6-6, with 8 bases that match TRBD1. J was trimmed by 3 bases and V by 5 bases; bases with no gene match: 8. The germline CDR1 and CDR2 sequences are MNHNY and SVGAGI (reference sequence). The CDR3 covers 15 residues. DNA of the CDR3: TGTGCCAGCAGTGCAGCCCAGACAGGGGACACTGAAGCTTTCTTT. Translated: CASSAAQTGDTEAFF.

Only one count was recorded for this clone. V and J are TRBV14 and TRBJ1-6, with D perhaps matching TRBD1 (5 bases). The germline V and J ends were trimmed by 4 bases and 2 bases, with 18 bases remaining between them. The CDR3 has 18 residues. Germline V gene sequence: CDR1 SGHDN, CDR2 FVKESK. The CDR3 here is CASSPSTLPGAYNSPLHF. As DNA, the CDR3 is TGTGCCAGCAGCCCCTCGACCCTTCCGGGGGCCTATAATTCACCCCTCCACTTT.

V gene TRBV6-5 combines with J gene TRBJ1-4; the match to TRBD1 covers 8 bases. Trimming removed 6 bases from V and 5 bases from J; junction bases left unmatched: 5. Germline CDR1 MNHEY, CDR2 SVGAGI. The CDR3 loop spans 14 amino acids. The CDR3 nucleotides are TGTGCCAGCAGCCAGGACAGGGTAAATGAAAAACTGTTTTTT. Translating gives CASSQDRVNEKLFF.

The genes are TRBV5-1 and TRBJ2-3; 12 positions match TRBD2. CDR1 and CDR2 from the germline V gene are SGHRS and YFSETQ. Unmatched junction bases numbered 8, after V lost 9 bases and J lost 0 bases. This CDR3 contains 16 residues. CDR3: CATTASGGASTDTQYF. The CDR3 coding sequence is TGCGCCACCACGGCTAGCGGGGGGGCCAGCACAGATACGCAGTATTTT.

The rearrangement uses TRBV6-1 and TRBJ1-5; weak D call: TRBD1 (5 bases). V lost 8 bases to trimming and J lost 4 bases, with 12 bases between them. The CDR3 sequence is 13 residues long. Germline assignment: CDR1 MNHNS and CDR2 SASEGT. CDR3 sequence: CASCMGLNQPQHF. In nucleotides, the CDR3 is TGTGCCAGCTGCATGGGGCTTAATCAGCCCCAGCATTTT.

The chain employs TRBV5-5 and TRBJ2-7; D ambiguous. Germline V lookup: CDR1 SGHKS, CDR2 YYEKEE (reference sequence). The CDR3 covers 16 residues. V lost 4 bases, J lost 3 bases, and 20 bases lay in between. The CDR3 reads CASSLRWTDLFYEQYF. CDR3 bases: TGTGCCAGCAGCCTCCGTTGGACGGACCTTTTCTACGAGCAGTACTTC.

This clone is labeled as medium-sized (0.01 to 0.1%). The chain employs TRBV5-4 and TRBJ2-7; D unresolved. The CDR3 extends over 14 amino acids. The germline CDR1 and CDR2 sequences are SGHNT and YYREEE (reference sequence). V was pared by 0 bases and J by 0 bases, with 7 bases between. Here the CDR3 DNA reads TGTGCCAGCAGCTTGGACGAAAACTCCTACGAGCAGTACTTC. It translates to CASSLDENSYEQYF.

This sequence joins TRBV20-1 and TRBJ2-7, with D perhaps matching TRBD2 (5 bases). This CDR3 comprises 11 residues. V gave up 5 bases and J gave up 3 bases, with 8 bases separating them. The V gene's germline CDR1 is DFQATT and CDR2 SNEGSKA (reference sequence). In nucleotides, the CDR3 is TGCAGTGCTCGACGGGACTACGAGCAGTACTTC. This translates into CSARRDYEQYF.

The genes are TRBV28 and TRBJ1-5, with TRBD1 identical over 9 bases. This CDR3 spans 15 amino acids. Trimming at V came to 7 bases and at J to 6 bases, leaving 10 bases not matched to a gene. Germline CDR1 reads MDHEN; CDR2 reads SYDVKM. The CDR3 sequence is CASTTSTGGVQPQHF. The CDR3 DNA sequence: TGTGCCAGCACCACTTCGACAGGGGGGGTTCAGCCCCAGCATTTT.

The chain recombines TRBV5-1 with TRBJ2-5; 7 bases are shared with TRBD2. Germline V gives CDR1 SGHRS, CDR2 YFSETQ. Losses at the gene ends were 4 bases for V and 5 bases for J; bases not matched to a gene: 8. There are 14 residues in the CDR3. DNA for the CDR3: TGCGCCAGCAGCGCCGCCGGGGGGAGGGAGACCCAGTACTTC. It specifies CASSAAGGRETQYF.

This chain uses TRBV12-5 with TRBJ1-5; the D is unclear. The CDR3 sequence is 17 residues long. The ends were cut back, 2 bases at V and 2 bases at J, with 16 bases in the middle. CDR1 and CDR2 from the germline V gene are LGHNT and FRNRAP. The DNA for the CDR3 is TGTGCTAGTGGTTTGCCTGACTACACTTCGGGCAATCAGCCCCAGCATTTT. This gives the protein CASGLPDYTSGNQPQHF.

CDR3 sequence reads: CASSQVNRKGTQYF. The CDR3 bases are TGTGCCAGCAGCCAAGTAAACAGGAAGGGGACCCAGTACTTC. The chain uses TRBV14 and TRBJ2-5; D may be TRBD1 (5 bases). Germline V lookup: CDR1 SGHDN, CDR2 FVKESK. The V end lost 1 base, the J end lost 7 bases, and 13 bases lay between the germline ends. The CDR3 covers 14 residues.

This clone appeared a few times. The chain is built from TRBV6-1 and TRBJ2-7; perhaps TRBD1 as D (6 bases). This CDR3 has 16 amino acids. V was shortened by 3 bases and J by 2 bases, with 17 bases between the two germline ends. Germline lookup yields CDR1 MNHNS and CDR2 SASEGT. CDR3 region: CASSDFDRTLTYEQYF. For the CDR3, the DNA is TGTGCCAGCAGTGACTTCGACAGGACTTTAACCTACGAGCAGTACTTC.

This clone is a singleton in its sample. This chain uses TRBV2 with TRBJ1-5, with D hard to call. The V gene lost 6 bases and the J gene lost 5 bases, with 17 bases spanning the gap. CDR1 is SNHLY, CDR2 FYNNEI, per germline. This CDR3 is 15 amino acids long. CDR3 protein: CASRSTFPPDQPQHF. The DNA of the CDR3 is TGTGCCAGCAGGTCAACCTTCCCCCCTGATCAGCCCCAGCATTTT.

The chain recombines TRBV6-1 with TRBJ1-5; D uncertain. Trimming removed 2 bases at V and 7 bases at J, with 15 bases between. Germline-derived CDR1 and CDR2 are MNHNS and SASEGT. This CDR3 is 15 amino acids long. DNA of the CDR3: TGTGCCAGCAGTGAACATGGAGGGTCTCGCCAGCCCCAGCATTTT. Translation gives CASSEHGGSRQPQHF.

The chain combines TRBV6-1 with TRBJ1-3; maybe TRBD1 (6 bases). The germline gives CDR1 MNHNS, CDR2 SASEGT. Trimming took off 9 bases at V and 2 bases at J, with 11 bases between the two ends. CDR3 length: 13 residues. DNA of the CDR3: TGTGCCAGTGTGACAGGTGCTGGAAACACCATATATTTT. Residues: CASVTGAGNTIYF.

The J gene is TRBJ2-3, the V gene TRBV28, with D perhaps TRBD1 (5 bases). The germline CDR1 and CDR2 sequences are MDHEN and SYDVKM. This CDR3 region has 14 residues. V lost 5 bases to trimming and J lost 2 bases, with 11 bases between them. CDR3 coding DNA: TGTGCCAGCAGTCTACAAGGGGCCACAGATACGCAGTATTTT. Translated, it gives CASSLQGATDTQYF. Drawing the rest from reference TRBV28 and TRBJ2-3, the complete variable domain is DVKVTQSSRYLVKRTGEKVFLECVQDMDHENMFWYRQDPGLGLRLIYFSYDVKMKEKGDIPEGYSVSREKKERFSLILESASTNQTSMYLCASSLQGATDTQYFGPGTRLTVL.

This rearrangement joins TRBV5-1 to TRBJ1-4; no definite D call. The germline V gene encodes CDR1 SGHRS and CDR2 YFSETQ. The CDR3 consists of 14 residues. Trimming stripped 3 bases from V and 5 bases from J, with 11 bases between. The CDR3 DNA reads as TGCGCCAGCAGCTCTCGGACGGTCAATGAAAAACTGTTTTTT. It is translated as CASSSRTVNEKLFF.

The chain links TRBV19 to TRBJ2-5; D unclear. Germline V lookup: CDR1 LNHDA, CDR2 SQIVND (reference sequence). CDR3 length: 13 amino acids. Trimming removed 6 bases from V and 5 bases from J, with 13 bases in between. The CDR3 protein is CASSPAGVETQYF. CDR3 bases: TGTGCCAGTAGCCCCGCTGGGGTGGAGACCCAGTACTTC. The full variable domain, its missing parts supplied by reference TRBV19 and TRBJ2-5, is DGGITQSPKYLFRKEGQNVTLSCEQNLNHDAMYWYRQDPGQGLRLIYYSQIVNDFQKGDIAEGYSVSREKKESFPLTVTSAQKNPTAFYLCASSPAGVETQYFGPGTRLLVL.

By frequency in the sample, this clone is large. The chain has TRBV7-2 and TRBJ1-2, with D possibly TRBD1 on 6 matching bases. Germline-derived CDR1 and CDR2 are SGHTA and FQGNSA. The length of the CDR3 is 15 residues. V was clipped by 4 bases and J by 0 bases, with 12 bases between them. Written as DNA, the CDR3 is TGTGCCAGCAGCTGGGGGGCAGGGTCTAACTATGGCTACACCTTC. Its translation: CASSWGAGSNYGYTF.

The V call is TRBV5-1, the J call TRBJ1-3, with a possible D match to TRBD1 (6 bases). V was cut by 0 bases and J by 0 bases, with 16 bases left in between. In germline, CDR1 is SGHRS, CDR2 YFSETQ. The CDR3 contains 18 residues. For the CDR3, the DNA is TGCGCCAGCAGCTTGGATCCAGGGGCGGGTTACTCTGGAAACACCATATATTTT. This codes for CASSLDPGAGYSGNTIYF.

The V and J genes are TRBV9 and TRBJ2-2; weak D call: TRBD2 (6 bases). The germline V and J ends were trimmed by 0 bases and 1 base, with 13 bases remaining between them. The CDR3 has 17 residues. CDR1 SGDLS and CDR2 YYNGEE come from the germline V gene. CDR3 sequence (DNA): TGTGCCAGCAGCGTAGGAGGTAGCGGCCGGAACACCGGGGAGCTGTTTTTT. Its translation is CASSVGGSGRNTGELFF.

The V and J genes are TRBV2 and TRBJ2-5, with D possibly being TRBD1 (5 bases). Germline V gene data show CDR1 as SNHLY and CDR2 as FYNNEI. This CDR3 is 14 amino acids long. Trimming stripped 6 bases from V and 0 bases from J, with 11 bases between. This CDR3 is CASRTTANQETQYF. CDR3 sequence (DNA): TGTGCCAGCAGGACGACAGCGAACCAAGAGACCCAGTACTTC.

This chain uses TRBV14 with TRBJ2-7, with 8 bases matching TRBD1. The germline V gene has CDR1 SGHDN and CDR2 FVKESK. The V segment lost 4 bases and the J segment 1 base; nucleotides outside the gene matches: 6. The CDR3 covers 15 residues. CDR3 in amino acids: CASSLVRGPSYEQYF. The CDR3 DNA reads TGTGCCAGCAGCCTGGTCAGGGGGCCTTCCTACGAGCAGTACTTC. The entire variable domain, with the rest obtained from reference TRBV14 and TRBJ2-7, is as follows: EAGVTQFPSHSVIEKGQTVTLRCDPISGHDNLYWYRRVMGKEIKFLLHFVKESKQDESGMPNNRFLAERTGGTYSTLKVQPAELEDSGVYFCASSLVRGPSYEQYFGPGTRLTVT.

The genes are TRBV18 and TRBJ1-3; TRBD1 matches 8 bases. Germline V gives CDR1 KGHSH, CDR2 LQKENI. Germline trimming cut 5 bases from V and 4 bases from J; bases unmatched to any gene: 7. The CDR3 is 15 amino acids. DNA for the CDR3: TGTGCCAGCTCAACCAGGACAGGGATCGGAAACACCATATATTTT. Protein product: CASSTRTGIGNTIYF.